This T cell receptor beta chain was obtained from a study of regulatory T cells in long-lasting Graves disease. This clonotype was detected many times. Its target is unknown. Per germline, CDR1 MDHEN and CDR2 SYDVKM. With 3 bases removed from V and 4 bases from J, the gap between germline ends came to 15 bases. There are 15 residues in the CDR3. Time point defined: persistent/refractory GD, antithyroid drugs over 5 years with positive TRAb. Generation of the TCR library employed RNA extracted from PBMCs. Guidelines of the American Thyroid Association were used to diagnose Graves' disease. Study-wide points: TRBV28 was favored in persistent disease, as were TRBJ1-2 and TRBJ2-5. Accuracy was perhaps lowered by the small sample size. Whereas new patients shared 900 to 1,000 public clonotypes, persistent patients shared more, at about 2,700.

Arm-PCR of CDR3 regions and iRepertoire HTBI primers were used to build TCR beta libraries. TCRdb reanalysed the multiplex PCR reads using MiXCR and keeps one entry per CDR3 protein. The data show some 370,000 distinct CDR3 sequences, with 20% to 25% seen just once and under 35% held by the top ten. The origin of this receptor is a woman between 40 and 50 years old with Graves disease. V usage is TRBV28 and J usage is TRBJ1-1; tentatively, D is TRBD1 (5 bases). The sequenced sample was peripheral blood mononuclear cells (PBMCs), obtained when the disease was refractory, from a patient treated with antithyroid drugs. The CDR3 region has the DNA TGTGCCAGCAGTTTTAGAGGGACGCTGGCCACTGAAGCTTTCTTT. Encoded protein: CASSFRGTLATEAFF.